This is a list of T cell receptor beta chains from one sample in a study of read filtering for tumor transcriptome and immune sequencing. TCRdb re-called the reads with MiXCR, one entry per CDR3 protein. Of approximately 140,000 distinct CDR3 sequences detected, about 13% appear once; the ten largest clones hold around 8.3%. Material for sequencing was a population of CD138-negative cells sorted from bone marrow. The receptors were sampled from a donor at least 40 years old with multiple myeloma. Both conserved end residues are part of each CDR3. The D gene is left open where the match is weak. The listing skips clone size in some rows; elsewhere it reads once, few, many or a size class.

CDR3 length	clone size	D gene	V gene	J gene	CDR3 protein	CDR3 DNA
12	many	-	TRBV5-1	TRBJ1-2	CASRSDNYGYTF	TGCGCCAGCAGATCGGACAACTATGGCTACACCTTC
14	many	-	TRBV20-1	TRBJ1-1	CSLRDRIGNTEAFF	TGCAGTCTGAGAGACAGGATCGGGAACACTGAAGCTTTCTTT
13	many	TRBD1	TRBV18	TRBJ1-4	CASSPTGAEKLFF	TGTGCCAGCTCACCTACAGGGGCTGAAAAACTGTTTTTT
17	few	TRBD1	TRBV12-3/TRBV12-4	TRBJ1-4	CASSLGQRNPTNEKLFF	TGTGCCAGCAGCCTGGGACAGCGAAACCCAACTAATGAAAAACTGTTTTTT
15	many	TRBD1	TRBV7-2	TRBJ1-5	CASSAPGQGAQPQHF	TGTGCCAGCAGCGCCCCGGGACAGGGGGCACAGCCCCAGCATTTT
15	many	-	TRBV7-2	TRBJ2-1	CASSPGGGRSHEQFF	TGTGCCAGCAGCCCCGGGGGCGGGAGATCCCATGAGCAGTTCTTC
13	few	TRBD1	TRBV24-1	TRBJ2-7	CATPGQGFYEQYF	TGTGCCACGCCGGGACAGGGGTTCTACGAGCAGTACTTC
15	many	-	TRBV12-3/TRBV12-4	TRBJ2-1	CASSFGAPWNNEQFF	TGTGCCAGCAGTTTCGGCGCCCCGTGGAACAATGAGCAGTTCTTC
18	-	TRBD2	TRBV7-8	TRBJ2-3	CASSPGAGTSSSTDTQYF	TGTGCCAGCAGCCCGGGTGCTGGGACTAGCAGTAGCACAGATACGCAGTATTTT
15	few	TRBD1	TRBV5-1	TRBJ1-1	CASSLGQGALVEAFF	TGCGCCAGCAGCTTGGGACAGGGGGCGCTGGTTGAAGCTTTCTTT
17	few	-	TRBV5-1	TRBJ1-3	CASRPYTGRTSGNTIYF	TGCGCCAGCAGGCCTTACACCGGACGGACCTCTGGAAACACCATATATTTT
16	many	TRBD1	TRBV4-1	TRBJ1-1	CASSHRTGGWNTEAFF	TGCGCCAGCAGCCACCGAACAGGGGGGTGGAACACTGAAGCTTTCTTT
14	few	-	TRBV5-6	TRBJ2-3	CTSSTWRYTDTQYF	TGTACCAGCAGCACTTGGCGGTACACAGATACGCAGTATTTT
18	many	-	TRBV5-8	TRBJ2-1	CASSLAVWTALSYNEQFF	TGTGCCAGCAGCTTGGCCGTCTGGACTGCCCTCTCCTACAATGAGCAGTTCTTC
14	many	-	TRBV7-9	TRBJ1-2	CASSLRAGLYGYTF	TGTGCCAGCAGCTTAAGGGCAGGTCTCTATGGCTACACCTTC
11	many	-	TRBV11-2	TRBJ2-2	CASTEAGELFF	TGTGCCAGCACCGAGGCGGGGGAGCTGTTTTTT
12	many	-	TRBV24-1	TRBJ2-5	CATSFSGETQYF	TGTGCCACCAGTTTTAGCGGAGAGACCCAGTACTTC
15	many	-	TRBV5-1	TRBJ1-1	CASSLDAGLNSEAFF	TGCGCCAGCAGCTTGGATGCGGGGCTGAACTCTGAAGCTTTCTTT